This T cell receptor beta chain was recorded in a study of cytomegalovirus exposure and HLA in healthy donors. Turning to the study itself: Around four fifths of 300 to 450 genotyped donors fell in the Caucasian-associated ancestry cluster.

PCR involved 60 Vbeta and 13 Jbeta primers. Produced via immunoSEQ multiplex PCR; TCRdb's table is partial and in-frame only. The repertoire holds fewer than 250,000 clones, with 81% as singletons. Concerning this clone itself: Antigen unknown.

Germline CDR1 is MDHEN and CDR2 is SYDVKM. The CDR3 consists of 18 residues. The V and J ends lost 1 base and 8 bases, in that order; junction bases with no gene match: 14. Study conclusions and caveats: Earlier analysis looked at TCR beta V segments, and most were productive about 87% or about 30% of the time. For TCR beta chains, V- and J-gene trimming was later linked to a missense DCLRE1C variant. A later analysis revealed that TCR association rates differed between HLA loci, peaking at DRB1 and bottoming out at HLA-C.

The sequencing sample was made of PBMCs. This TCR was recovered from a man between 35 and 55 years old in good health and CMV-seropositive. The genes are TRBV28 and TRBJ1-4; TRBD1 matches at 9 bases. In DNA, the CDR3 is TGTGCCAGCAGTTTATCCCCCGGGACAGGGTCCTATCTAGAAAAACTGTTTTTT. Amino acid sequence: CASSLSPGTGSYLEKLFF.